One sample yielded the 29 T cell receptor beta chains listed below, sequenced in a study of post-analysis software for immune sequencing data. Findings and limits, study-wide: Included in a set of 5 or 6 TRBV segments more frequent in patients than controls were TRBV5-6, TRBV5-1 and TRBV20-1.

No antigens are known for them. Unique molecular identifiers were present in the TCR beta cDNA libraries. TCRdb reprocessed the PCR reads via MiXCR and lists one record per CDR3 protein. The repertoire has 450,000 or so distinct CDR3 sequences, roughly 46% of them found once; the top ten carry 9.5% to 13%. The specimen was blood. Source of these receptors: a girl aged 5 to 17 with multiple sclerosis.

The genes are TRBV6-5 and TRBJ2-7; either TRBD1 or TRBD2 may fit D (5 bases each). Trimming stripped 6 bases from V and 6 bases from J, with 18 bases between. This CDR3 has 14 residues. CDR1 and CDR2 from the germline V gene are MNHEY and SVGAGI. The CDR3, as DNA: TGTGCCAGCAGCCCCATGACAGTGGCGGGCGAGCAGTACTTC. Its protein product is CASSPMTVAGEQYF.

This clonotype was seen more than once but under ten times. The rearrangement uses TRBV7-2 and TRBJ1-1; 8 positions agree with TRBD1. This CDR3 region has 14 residues. Germline V lookup: CDR1 SGHTA, CDR2 FQGNSA. J lost 11 bases, V lost 1 base, and 9 bases had no gene match. CDR3 amino acids: CASSLERQGAFAFF. The CDR3 coding sequence is TGTGCCAGCAGCTTAGAACGGCAGGGGGCGTTCGCTTTCTTT. The full variable domain, in which reference TRBV7-2 and TRBJ1-1 provide the parts outside the CDR3, is GAGVSQSPSNKVTEKGKDVELRCDPISGHTALYWYRQSLGQGLEFLIYFQGNSAPDKSGLPSDRFSAERTGGSVSTLTIQRTQQEDSAVYLCASSLERQGAFAFFGQGTRLTVV.

This chain joins TRBV7-2 and TRBJ1-5, with 8 bases identical to TRBD1. The germline V gene has CDR1 SGHTA and CDR2 FQGNSA. Unmatched junction bases numbered 2, after V lost 3 bases and J lost 1 base. This CDR3 spans 15 amino acids. In DNA form, the CDR3 reads TGTGCCAGCAGCTTCGGGACAGGCAGCAATCAGCCCCAGCATTTT. Translating it yields CASSFGTGSNQPQHF.

The chain links TRBV7-8 to TRBJ2-1; D remains ambiguous. Germline lookup yields CDR1 SGHVS and CDR2 FQNEAQ. Trimming cost V 4 bases and J 7 bases, with 14 bases left between them. The CDR3 covers 14 residues. The CDR3: CASSSARSANEQFF. The CDR3, as DNA: TGTGCCAGCAGCTCAGCGCGGTCCGCGAATGAGCAGTTCTTC.

The V and J genes are TRBV2 and TRBJ2-5; 12 positions match TRBD2. The junction had 7 bases not matched to a gene; V was cut back by 6 bases and J by 2 bases. Germline V gene data show CDR1 as SNHLY and CDR2 as FYNNEI. This CDR3 is 16 amino acids long. CDR3 protein: CASRARLAGVQETQYF. The DNA of the CDR3 is TGTGCCAGCAGAGCAAGACTAGCGGGAGTGCAAGAGACCCAGTACTTC.

The chain carries TRBV7-2 and TRBJ2-7; possibly TRBD1 for D (6 bases). Trimming cost V 2 bases and J 3 bases, with 14 bases left between them. The germline CDR1 and CDR2 sequences are SGHTA and FQGNSA. This CDR3 comprises 15 residues. For the CDR3, the DNA is TGTGCCAGCAGCTTAACAGGGCTGCCGGTCTACGAGCAGTACTTC. It specifies CASSLTGLPVYEQYF.

V usage is TRBV7-9 and J usage is TRBJ2-3, with 9 nucleotides matching TRBD1. Trimming removed 5 bases from V and 6 bases from J; junction bases left unmatched: 9. The CDR3 sequence is 15 residues long. Germline assignment: CDR1 SEHNR and CDR2 FQNEAQ (reference sequence). The CDR3: CASSRRDRETDTQYF. CDR3 coding DNA: TGTGCCAGCAGCCGCCGGGACAGGGAAACGGATACGCAGTATTTT.

About this clonotype itself: An end of the junction does not agree with germline; a read error may underlie this. V is TRBV7-7 and J is TRBJ2-1; 13 bases agree with TRBD2. Per germline, CDR1 SSHAT and CDR2 FNYEAQ (reference sequence). The CDR3 totals 14 residues. CDR3 nucleotides: TGTGCTAGCAGCTTAGACAGACTAGCGGGAGGGCAGTTCTTC. Its translation is CASSLDRLAGGQFF.

The CDR3 sequence: CASSGRTGYTGELFF. The CDR3 DNA is TGTGCCAGCAGTGGTCGGACAGGGTACACCGGGGAGCTGTTTTTT. This chain joins TRBV28 and TRBJ2-2; the match to TRBD1 covers 8 bases. With V trimmed by 5 bases and J by 3 bases, 5 bases remained unmatched. The germline CDR1 and CDR2 sequences are MDHEN and SYDVKM. This CDR3 comprises 15 residues.

About this clonotype: The junction departs from the called germline gene at one end, perhaps through a read error. The genes are TRBV5-1 and TRBJ2-1; D possibly matches TRBD1 or TRBD2 (5 bases each). CDR3 size: 16 residues. Germline V lookup: CDR1 SGHRS, CDR2 YFSETQ. The CDR3 sequence is CASSWLLEGNNNEQIF. In DNA form, the CDR3 reads TGCGCCAGCAGCTGGCTCCTTGAGGGGAATAACAATGAGCAGATCTTC. The variable domain in full, with the rest retrieved from reference TRBV5-1 and TRBJ2-1, is KAGVTQTPRYLIKTRGQQVTLSCSPISGHRSVSWYQQTPGQGLQFLFEYFSETQRNKGNFPGRFSGRQFSNSRSEMNVSTLELGDSALYLCASSWLLEGNNNEQIFGPGTRLTVL.

The chain joins TRBV20-1 to TRBJ2-5; D unclear. This CDR3 spans 12 amino acids. V gave up 6 bases and J gave up 5 bases, with 13 bases separating them. Germline V lookup: CDR1 DFQATT, CDR2 SNEGSKA (reference sequence). The CDR3 bases are TGCAGTGCAAGAACGGTCGGGGAGACCCAGTACTTC. Protein product: CSARTVGETQYF.

This clonotype was observed a handful of times. The rearrangement uses TRBV4-2 and TRBJ2-3; 11 nucleotides match TRBD2. This CDR3 has 18 residues. The V and J ends lost 0 bases and 5 bases, in that order; junction bases with no gene match: 10. Germline CDR1 and CDR2: LGHNA and YNFKEQ. CDR3 sequence: CASSQEKLLAGGGDTQYF. In DNA form, the CDR3 reads TGTGCCAGCAGCCAAGAGAAGCTCCTAGCGGGAGGTGGAGATACGCAGTATTTT.

This chain uses TRBV20-1 with TRBJ2-7; 9 nucleotides line up with TRBD1. CDR1 is DFQATT and CDR2 is SNEGSKA in the germline V gene (reference sequence). The CDR3 has 14 residues. Germline trimming cut 3 bases from V and 3 bases from J; bases unmatched to any gene: 6. DNA for the CDR3: TGCAGTGCTAGGGGGACAGGGAAAGTCTACGAGCAGTACTTC. Encoded protein: CSARGTGKVYEQYF.

This chain uses TRBV29-1 with TRBJ2-2, with D perhaps TRBD1 (6 bases). The length of the CDR3 is 15 residues. Germline CDR1 SQVTM, CDR2 ANQGSEA. V was pared by 4 bases and J by 3 bases, with 15 bases between. CDR3 sequence reads: CSVVSQGRYTGELFF. The DNA for the CDR3 is TGCAGCGTTGTCTCACAGGGCCGGTACACCGGGGAGCTGTTTTTT.

Many counts were recorded for this clonotype. The chain recombines TRBV11-2 with TRBJ2-7; D is ambiguous. CDR1 and CDR2 from the germline V gene are SGHAT and FQNNGV. V was pared by 1 base and J by 0 bases, with 7 bases between. The CDR3 is 14 residues long. The CDR3 nucleotides are TGTGCCAGCAGCTTAGCAGGTCCCTCCTACGAGCAGTACTTC. Translating it yields CASSLAGPSYEQYF. Drawing the rest from reference TRBV11-2 and TRBJ2-7, the complete variable domain is EAGVAQSPRYKIIEKRQSVAFWCNPISGHATLYWYQQILGQGPKLLIQFQNNGVVDDSQLPKDRFSAERLKGVDSTLKIQPAKLEDSAVYLCASSLAGPSYEQYFGPGTRLTVT.

The chain is built from TRBV5-1 and TRBJ1-2; D call uncertain. V lost 0 bases and J 5 bases, leaving 11 bases between the germline ends. CDR3 length: 14 amino acids. From germline, CDR1 is SGHRS and CDR2 YFSETQ. The CDR3 spells CASSLAEAAYGYTF. Here the CDR3 DNA reads TGCGCCAGCAGCTTGGCCGAGGCAGCTTATGGCTACACCTTC.

The V gene is TRBV9, the J gene TRBJ2-1; 8 bases map to TRBD1. With 3 bases clipped from V and 8 bases from J, the junction kept 7 bases outside the gene matches. The CDR3 loop spans 14 amino acids. Germline CDR1 is SGDLS and CDR2 is YYNGEE. The CDR3 is CASSEQGDIDEQFF. The DNA of the CDR3 is TGTGCCAGCAGCGAACAGGGGGACATAGATGAGCAGTTCTTC.

The gene calls are TRBV5-1 and TRBJ2-1; TRBD1 matches at 10 bases. The CDR3 spans 15 residues. V trimming: 3 bases; J trimming: 6 bases; junction bases outside the gene matches: 6. In germline, CDR1 is SGHRS, CDR2 YFSETQ. The CDR3 nucleotides are TGCGCCAGCAGCTACCCCGGGACAGGGGCCAATGAGCAGTTCTTC. Amino acids: CASSYPGTGANEQFF.

V usage is TRBV5-1 and J usage is TRBJ1-1; a possible D gene is TRBD1 (5 bases). The CDR3 has 16 residues. Germline CDR1 is SGHRS and CDR2 is YFSETQ. Deletions cut 0 bases from V and 0 bases from J, with 12 bases between. The DNA for the CDR3 is TGCGCCAGCAGCTTGGGGGGGGGTACGATGAACACTGAAGCTTTCTTT. Amino acids: CASSLGGGTMNTEAFF.

The CDR3 DNA is TGTGCCAGCACCTTCCCCCGAGAGGAGTCGAACACTGAAGCTTTCTTT. Amino acids: CASTFPREESNTEAFF. V is TRBV6-7 and J is TRBJ1-1, with unresolved D. TRBV6-7 is reported as an ORF; its role is uncertain. V gave up 7 bases and J gave up 1 base, with 19 bases separating them. There are 16 residues in the CDR3.

This clonotype occurred a few times. This chain uses TRBV7-3 with TRBJ2-1; D perhaps matches TRBD2 (6 bases). The length of the CDR3 is 13 residues. V gave up 2 bases and J gave up 10 bases, with 12 bases separating them. The V gene's germline CDR1 is SGHTA and CDR2 FQGTGA. The CDR3, as DNA: TGTGCCAGCAGCTTAGGGCTAGCGAGGGAGCAGTTCTTC. Translated, it gives CASSLGLAREQFF. The entire variable domain, with the rest obtained from reference TRBV7-3 and TRBJ2-1, is as follows: GAGVSQTPSNKVTEKGKYVELRCDPISGHTALYWYRQSLGQGPEFLIYFQGTGAADDSGLPNDRFFAVRPEGSVSTLKIQRTERGDSAVYLCASSLGLAREQFFGPGTRLTVL.

CDR3 in amino acids: CASSPLPGIYEQYF. The DNA of the CDR3 is TGTGCCAGCAGCCCTCTCCCGGGAATCTACGAGCAGTACTTC. This chain uses TRBV7-2 with TRBJ2-4; possibly TRBD2 for D (5 bases). The end of the DNA is better explained by TRBJ2-7, so the J call may be wrong. The CDR3 is 14 residues long. Germline lookup yields CDR1 SGHTA and CDR2 FQGNSA.

The rearrangement uses TRBV30 and TRBJ2-1; the match to TRBD1 covers 9 bases. J gave up 1 base and V 2 bases, and 3 bases lay outside the gene matches. Per germline, CDR1 GTSNPN and CDR2 SVGIG (reference sequence). The CDR3 is made up of 15 amino acids. The CDR3 loop is CAWSWDRVSYNEQFF. The CDR3 coding sequence is TGTGCCTGGAGTTGGGACAGGGTATCCTACAATGAGCAGTTCTTC.

This clonotype was seen only once. This chain joins TRBV20-1 and TRBJ2-7; 12 bases are a match to TRBD2. V shed 3 bases, J shed 3 bases, and the junction held 12 bases outside the gene matches. The CDR3 is 17 amino acids. From germline, CDR1 is DFQATT and CDR2 SNEGSKA (reference sequence). In nucleotides, the CDR3 is TGCAGTGCTAGCCGACTAGCGGGAGCCGAAACTCTCTACGAGCAGTACTTC. It yields the protein CSASRLAGAETLYEQYF.

The chain carries TRBV28 and TRBJ2-7; perhaps TRBD1 as D (6 bases). The germline V gene has CDR1 MDHEN and CDR2 SYDVKM. V was shortened by 4 bases and J by 7 bases, with 11 bases between the two germline ends. The CDR3 length is 12 residues. The CDR3 sequence: CASSYPGVEQYF. CDR3 sequence (DNA): TGTGCCAGCAGTTATCCAGGGGTTGAGCAGTACTTC.

The CDR3 sequence: CASSSYNLEAFF. CDR3 bases: TGTGCCAGCAGTTCTTATAATCTTGAAGCTTTCTTT. The chain combines TRBV12-3 or TRBV12-4 with TRBJ1-1; no clear D gene. V was shortened by 4 bases and J by 7 bases, with 10 bases between the two germline ends. The CDR3 extends over 12 amino acids.

This clonotype occurred a few times. Mismatch with germline at one junction end may stem from a read error. V and J are TRBV5-1 and TRBJ2-1; TRBD1 aligns across 12 bases. The CDR3 is made up of 15 amino acids. Germline values: CDR1 SGHRS, CDR2 YFSETQ. The CDR3 loop is CASSPGTGGSNEQFF. The CDR3 DNA sequence: TGTGCCAGCTCACCAGGGACAGGGGGCTCAAATGAGCAGTTCTTC.

This rearrangement joins TRBV9 to TRBJ2-7; TRBD2 matches 7 bases. J gave up 2 bases and V 4 bases, and 6 bases lay outside the gene matches. Germline V gives CDR1 SGDLS, CDR2 YYNGEE. The CDR3 is made up of 14 amino acids. CDR3 protein: CASSSAGDPYEQYF. The CDR3 nucleotides read TGTGCCAGCAGCTCCGCGGGGGACCCCTACGAGCAGTACTTC.

This chain uses TRBV20-1 with TRBJ2-3; possible D gene TRBD2, 6 bases. V lost 5 bases and J 5 bases, leaving 17 bases between the germline ends. The germline gives CDR1 DFQATT, CDR2 SNEGSKA (reference sequence). The CDR3 is made up of 14 amino acids. The CDR3 here is CSAGKAGPRDTQYF. The DNA for the CDR3 is TGCAGTGCTGGAAAAGCGGGCCCTCGAGATACGCAGTATTTT.